One and the same sample provided the 31 T cell receptor beta chains below, sequenced in a study of T cells in Graves' hyperthyroidism and ophthalmopathy. TCR beta CDR3 regions were amplified from RNA. Initially, a first-round RT-PCR of the TCR CDR3 employed the HTBI primer set. TCRdb processed the multiplex PCR reads anew with MiXCR; each CDR3 protein has one entry. The sample consists of 700,000 or so distinct CDR3 sequences, more than 14% of them appearing once. Sequenced: blood. Receptor source: a woman aged 45 to 65 with Graves' ophthalmopathy.

The table lists this clonotype with many counts. This sequence joins TRBV3-1 and TRBJ2-3, with D possibly being TRBD1 or TRBD2 (5 bases each). CDR3 length equals 15 residues. Germline values: CDR1 LGHDT, CDR2 YNNKEL (reference sequence). Trimming took 1 base from V and 1 from J, leaving 9 bases between them. This CDR3 is CASSQGVGRTDTQYF. Written as DNA, the CDR3 is TGTGCCAGCAGCCAAGGGGTGGGACGCACAGATACGCAGTATTTT.

The genes are TRBV4-2 and TRBJ1-6, with D possibly being TRBD1 (5 bases). Germline V CDR1 and CDR2: LGHNA, YNFKEQ. CDR3 length: 16 residues. V was cut by 0 bases and J by 7 bases, with 13 bases left in between. CDR3 DNA: TGTGCCAGCAGCCAAGAGGGGCAGGGATACAATTCACCCCTCCACTTT. Translation gives CASSQEGQGYNSPLHF.

This clonotype was counted ten times or more. The V gene is TRBV28, the J gene TRBJ2-7; 8 nucleotides line up with TRBD2. This CDR3 comprises 12 residues. Germline lookup yields CDR1 MDHEN and CDR2 SYDVKM. Here the CDR3 DNA reads TGTGCGGGTAGCGGGACGTCCCTCGAGCAGTACTTC. As protein: CAGSGTSLEQYF. The variable domain in full, with the rest retrieved from reference TRBV28 and TRBJ2-7, is DVKVTQSSRYLVKRTGEKVFLECVQDMDHENMFWYRQDPGLGLRLIYFSYDVKMKEKGDIPEGYSVSREKKERFSLILESASTNQTSMYLCAGSGTSLEQYFGPGTRLTVT.

In this sample, this clonotype turned up many times. The chain links TRBV18 to TRBJ2-1; perhaps TRBD2 as D (5 bases). V was shortened by 3 bases and J by 9 bases, with 9 bases between the two germline ends. Per the germline V gene, CDR1 is KGHSH and CDR2 is LQKENI. CDR3 length: 12 amino acids. The CDR3 sequence: CASSPVGVEQFF. The DNA for the CDR3 is TGTGCCAGCTCACCGGTGGGAGTTGAGCAGTTCTTC. Drawing the rest from reference TRBV18 and TRBJ2-1, the complete variable domain is NAGVMQNPRHLVRRRGQEARLRCSPMKGHSHVYWYRQLPEEGLKFMVYLQKENIIDESGMPKERFSAEFPKEGPSILRIQQVVRGDSAAYFCASSPVGVEQFFGPGTRLTVL.

The rearrangement uses TRBV18 and TRBJ1-2; 7 bases are a match to TRBD1. This CDR3 comprises 18 residues. Germline values: CDR1 KGHSH, CDR2 LQKENI. The V gene end was trimmed by 3 bases and the J gene end by 4 bases; junction bases not matched to a gene: 17. The CDR3, as DNA: TGTGCCAGCTCACCGTTCTCGGGACAGAACTATAATAGCTATGGCTACACCTTC. Amino acids: CASSPFSGQNYNSYGYTF.

This clonotype was counted ten times or more. The V and J genes are TRBV28 and TRBJ1-4; D not certain. Germline-derived CDR1 and CDR2 are MDHEN and SYDVKM. Trimming removed 6 bases from V and 8 bases from J, with 13 bases in between. The CDR3 has 13 residues. This CDR3 reads CASSPLTREKLFF. The CDR3 DNA is TGTGCCAGCAGCCCTTTGACACGCGAAAAACTGTTTTTT.

Regarding this clonotype: A much larger clone lies one base from this, so it may be a read error. This chain uses TRBV18 with TRBJ2-1; D may be TRBD1 or TRBD2 (6 bases each). Trimming pared 4 bases from V and 8 bases from J, leaving 18 bases between. This CDR3 contains 15 residues. The germline V gene has CDR1 KGHSH and CDR2 LQKENI. In DNA form, the CDR3 reads TGTGCCAGCTCACTACAGGGAGGTCTACTCGATGAGCAGTTCTTC. Amino acids: CASSLQGGLLDEQFF.

There are many counts of this clonotype. The chain couples TRBV6-2 or TRBV6-3 to TRBJ1-1; D is uncertain. The germline V and J ends were trimmed by 6 bases and 1 base, with 12 bases remaining between them. CDR1 MNHEY and CDR2 SVGEGT come from the germline V gene. This CDR3 has 14 amino acids. The chain's CDR3 is CASRTFPGNTEAFF. As DNA, the CDR3 is TGTGCCAGCAGAACGTTCCCAGGGAACACTGAAGCTTTCTTT.

This clonotype occurred a few times. The J gene is TRBJ2-2, the V gene TRBV4-3; TRBD2 matches 10 bases. Per the germline V gene, CDR1 is LGHNA and CDR2 is YSLEER. The CDR3 has 21 amino acids. V shed 0 bases and J 2 bases; nucleotides not matched to a gene: 15. CDR3 residues: CASSQDPYRLTSGINTGELFF. The CDR3 DNA reads as TGCGCCAGCAGCCAAGACCCTTACCGCCTAACTAGCGGGATTAACACCGGGGAGCTGTTTTTT.

This rearrangement joins TRBV7-9 to TRBJ2-7; 13 bases match TRBD2. The CDR3 consists of 13 residues. Germline-derived CDR1 and CDR2 are SEHNR and FQNEAQ (reference sequence). V shed 11 bases and J 4 bases; nucleotides not matched to a gene: 5. This CDR3 reads CAGRTSGSYEQYF. CDR3 sequence (DNA): TGTGCCGGACGGACTAGCGGGAGTTACGAGCAGTACTTC.

This clonotype was seen a handful of times. This chain uses TRBV5-8 with TRBJ2-1; D remains unclear. CDR3 length: 16 residues. CDR1 and CDR2 from the germline V gene are SGHTS and YDEGEE. Trimming removed 4 bases at V and 5 bases at J, with 19 bases between. The CDR3 here is CASSQRSGLGNNEQFF. CDR3 nucleotide sequence: TGTGCCAGCAGCCAAAGAAGTGGGTTGGGGAACAATGAGCAGTTCTTC. Full variable domain (rest looked up from reference TRBV5-8 and TRBJ2-1): EAGVTQSPTHLIKTRGQQATLRCSPISGHTSVYWYQQALGLGLQFLLWYDEGEERNRGNFPPRFSGRQFPNYSSELNVNALELEDSALYLCASSQRSGLGNNEQFFGPGTRLTVL.

V usage is TRBV6-2 or TRBV6-3 and J usage is TRBJ2-1; 12 nucleotides line up with TRBD2. There are 17 residues in the CDR3. V was pared by 5 bases and J by 3 bases, with 8 bases of the junction left unmatched. The germline V gene encodes CDR1 MNHEY and CDR2 SVGEGT. The CDR3 protein is CASSPRLAGVLYNEQFF. The CDR3 coding sequence is TGTGCCAGCAGTCCCAGACTAGCGGGAGTACTCTACAATGAGCAGTTCTTC.

This clonotype was detected many times. A read error may produce the germline difference seen at one junction end. The chain employs TRBV30 and TRBJ2-7; D is tentatively TRBD1 or TRBD2 (5 bases each). This CDR3 spans 11 amino acids. Germline values: CDR1 GTSNPN, CDR2 SVGIG (reference sequence). CDR3 sequence: CAAGTSHEQYF. The CDR3 bases are TGTGCCGCCGGGACCTCCCACGAGCAGTACTTC.

This clonotype has at least ten counts. The chain couples TRBV28 to TRBJ2-7, with 12 bases identical to TRBD1. The V segment lost 6 bases and the J segment 6 bases; nucleotides outside the gene matches: 6. CDR3 length equals 14 residues. CDR1 is MDHEN, CDR2 SYDVKM, per germline. The CDR3 loop reads CASRHRDRGPEQYF. For the CDR3, the DNA is TGTGCCAGCAGGCACCGGGACAGGGGGCCCGAGCAGTACTTC.

This clonotype was detected ten times or more. This sequence joins TRBV6-5 and TRBJ2-5; weak D call: TRBD2 (7 bases). CDR1 and CDR2 (germline): MNHEY, SVGAGI. The CDR3 has 14 amino acids. V was shortened by 0 bases and J by 6 bases, with 11 bases between the two germline ends. CDR3 nucleotides: TGTGCCAGCAGTTACTCGGGGGGGCTAAAGACCCAGTACTTC. This codes for CASSYSGGLKTQYF.

This clonotype was found many times. The chain carries TRBV12-3 or TRBV12-4 and TRBJ2-7, with D possibly being TRBD1 or TRBD2 (5 bases each). The CDR3 sequence is 14 residues long. Trimming removed 5 bases from V and 3 bases from J, with 14 bases in between. The CDR3, as DNA: TGTGCCAGCAGTCTAGGGACCGACTTCTACGAGCAGTACTTC. This encodes CASSLGTDFYEQYF.

This sequence joins TRBV9 and TRBJ2-1, with 13 bases fitting TRBD2. Germline V gene lookup returns CDR1 SGDLS and CDR2 YYNGEE. The length of the CDR3 is 16 residues. Trimming removed 4 bases from V and 9 bases from J; junction bases left unmatched: 10. The CDR3 DNA reads TGTGCCAGCAGCACGCGGACTAGCGGGAGTGGGGGTGAGCAGTTCTTC. Its protein is CASSTRTSGSGGEQFF.

This clonotype has a count of ten or more. The V and J genes are TRBV5-6 and TRBJ1-1, with D tentatively TRBD1 (6 bases). Trimming removed 2 bases at V and 4 bases at J, with 18 bases between. The length of the CDR3 is 16 residues. Per germline, CDR1 SGHDT and CDR2 YYEEEE. The CDR3 here is CASSFTVLSRGTEAFF. CDR3 nucleotide sequence: TGTGCCAGCAGCTTTACTGTCCTATCCAGGGGCACTGAAGCTTTCTTT.

This clonotype has at least ten counts. The V and J genes are TRBV5-1 and TRBJ2-7, with D possibly being TRBD2 (5 bases). With 3 bases removed from V and 1 base from J, the gap between germline ends came to 11 bases. Germline V gene data show CDR1 as SGHRS and CDR2 as YFSETQ. CDR3 length equals 14 residues. CDR3 sequence (DNA): TGCGCCAGCAGCTCTTCAGCGGTTTCCTACGAGCAGTACTTC. It is translated as CASSSSAVSYEQYF.

This clonotype was recorded many times. The genes are TRBV6-2 or TRBV6-3 and TRBJ1-2; perhaps TRBD1 as D (6 bases). The CDR3 totals 15 residues. Germline CDR1 is MNHEY and CDR2 is SVGEGT. Trimming pared 4 bases from V and 6 bases from J, leaving 18 bases between. The CDR3, as DNA: TGTGCCAGCAGTTTTCTGCCAGGGGCGCGTAATGGCTACACCTTC. It is translated as CASSFLPGARNGYTF.

The chain couples TRBV5-4 to TRBJ2-1; D gene ambiguous. The CDR3 length is 14 residues. V was cut by 0 bases and J by 5 bases, with 9 bases left in between. CDR1 is SGHNT and CDR2 is YYREEE in the germline V gene (reference sequence). The CDR3 nucleotides are TGTGCCAGCAGCTTGGCCCTAGGAAACAATGAGCAGTTCTTC. Its translation is CASSLALGNNEQFF.

This clonotype was seen at least ten times. The genes are TRBV20-1 and TRBJ2-1; the match to TRBD2 covers 10 bases. V dropped 0 bases and J dropped 3; count of bases not matched to a gene: 5. This CDR3 spans 16 amino acids. CDR1 and CDR2 from the germline V gene are DFQATT and SNEGSKA (reference sequence). As DNA, the CDR3 is TGCAGTGCTAGAGATTTGGGACTAGCGATCTACAATGAGCAGTTCTTC. Protein product: CSARDLGLAIYNEQFF.

This clonotype was seen repeatedly, ten times or more. The chain uses TRBV27 and TRBJ1-2; TRBD1 might be the D (6 bases). The V end was cut by 2 bases, the J end by 4 bases, with 14 bases between. Germline CDR1 reads MNHEY; CDR2 reads SMNVEV (reference sequence). This CDR3 region has 15 residues. Here the CDR3 reads CASSLGPGGGYGYTF. In DNA, the CDR3 is TGTGCCAGCAGTTTAGGACCCGGGGGCGGCTATGGCTACACCTTC.

Ten or more counts support this clonotype. The chain couples TRBV3-1 to TRBJ2-7; 11 bases fit TRBD2. CDR3 size: 16 residues. Germline V gene data show CDR1 as LGHDT and CDR2 as YNNKEL (reference sequence). V gave up 4 bases and J gave up 1 base; unmatched junction bases: 6. The CDR3, as DNA: TGTGCCAGCAGCCTCCAACTAGCGGGAGTTTCCTACGAGCAGTACTTC. It encodes CASSLQLAGVSYEQYF.

V gene TRBV6-2 or TRBV6-3 combines with J gene TRBJ2-7, with 14 bases matching TRBD2. The germline gives CDR1 MNHEY, CDR2 SVGEGT. V lost 7 bases to trimming and J lost 6 bases; unmatched junction nucleotides: 8. There are 15 residues in the CDR3. The CDR3 is CASNNLGLAGAEQYF. As DNA, the CDR3 is TGTGCCAGCAATAACTTGGGACTAGCGGGGGCCGAGCAGTACTTC.

This clonotype was seen at least ten times. This rearrangement joins TRBV18 to TRBJ1-5; D is undetermined. V was cut by 1 base and J by 5 bases, with 12 bases left in between. Germline CDR1 KGHSH, CDR2 LQKENI. The CDR3 contains 15 residues. CDR3 sequence reads: CASSPLAALDQPQHF. CDR3 sequence (DNA): TGTGCCAGCTCACCACTTGCGGCGCTTGATCAGCCCCAGCATTTT.

This clonotype was observed many times. This chain joins TRBV11-1 and TRBJ2-3; TRBD1 agrees at 9 bases. The V and J ends lost 5 bases and 3 bases, in that order; junction bases with no gene match: 6. From germline, CDR1 is SGHAT and CDR2 FQDESV (reference sequence). The CDR3 loop spans 15 amino acids. CDR3 nucleotide sequence: TGTGCCAGCAGCCGCGGGACAGGGATAACAGATACGCAGTATTTT. Protein: CASSRGTGITDTQYF.

This clonotype has more than one count but fewer than ten. The chain employs TRBV27 and TRBJ1-6; TRBD1 aligns across 7 bases. Germline CDR1 reads MNHEY; CDR2 reads SMNVEV (reference sequence). V shed 10 bases, J shed 0 bases, and the junction held 6 bases outside the gene matches. This CDR3 is 15 amino acids long. CDR3 bases: TGTGCCACTCGGGACAGAAGCTCCTATAATTCACCCCTCCACTTT. It codes for CATRDRSSYNSPLHF.

This clonotype occurred a few times. The rearrangement joins TRBV5-1 to TRBJ2-1; 11 nucleotides match TRBD2. Germline values: CDR1 SGHRS, CDR2 YFSETQ. Unmatched junction bases numbered 9, after V lost 6 bases and J lost 7 bases. The CDR3 totals 15 residues. The CDR3 bases are TGCGCCAGCATGGTGTTGGGACTAGCGGAAAATGAGCAGTTCTTC. It specifies CASMVLGLAENEQFF.

In this sample, this clonotype turned up many times. The chain joins TRBV2 to TRBJ2-1; 8 nucleotides align to TRBD2. The CDR3 extends over 16 amino acids. Germline-derived CDR1 and CDR2 are SNHLY and FYNNEI. Germline trimming cut 6 bases from V and 4 bases from J; bases unmatched to any gene: 11. Here the CDR3 reads CASSVTLIAGYNEQFF. The CDR3 DNA follows: TGTGCCAGCAGCGTAACCCTCATAGCGGGATACAATGAGCAGTTCTTC.

The sample holds many counts of this clonotype. The chain carries TRBV5-6 and TRBJ2-1; 8 bases line up with TRBD2. CDR1 and CDR2 (germline): SGHDT, YYEEEE. The CDR3 sequence is 17 residues long. The V gene end was trimmed by 4 bases and the J gene end by 4 bases; junction bases not matched to a gene: 13. CDR3 nucleotide sequence: TGTGCCAGCAGCCTCGATCAGTATGGGACTAGGTACAATGAGCAGTTCTTC. Its translation: CASSLDQYGTRYNEQFF.